This T cell receptor beta chain is drawn from a study of molecular identifiers for immune sequencing clone quantification. TCRdb passed the PCR reads through MiXCR, listing each CDR3 protein once. The sample holds 250,000 to 350,000 distinct CDR3 sequences, about 21% seen once. This clonotype came up a few times. Its cognate antigen is unknown. Study outcomes and limitations: The study found clones above 20 RNA copies held over 98% of effector molecules and under 1% in naive cells.

CDR1 is MGHRA and CDR2 is YSYEKL in the germline V gene. Trimming took 0 bases from V and 1 from J, leaving 12 bases between them. This CDR3 is 17 amino acids long. This receptor was taken from a human donor in good health. Some libraries in this study had Jurkat cell RNA spiked in. The sequenced material came from naive CD8+ T cells from blood, with Jurkat cell RNA spiked in. Documented subset: FACS-sorted CD8+CD4-CCR7+CD45RA+ naive T cells. The genes are TRBV4-1 and TRBJ2-2; D is unclear. CDR3 sequence reads: CASSQDSVGWNTGELFF. The CDR3 DNA reads as TGCGCCAGCAGCCAAGATTCTGTGGGGTGGAACACCGGGGAGCTGTTTTTT.